Listed below are T cell receptor beta chains from one sample, sequenced in a study of CD8+CD57+ T cells in acquired aplastic anemia. TCRdb recomputed calls from the reads with MiXCR, one row per CDR3 protein. The sample lists approximately 200,000 distinct CDR3 sequences; 40% to 60% were seen once. Sequencing input: sorted CD4+, CD8+, or CD8+CD57+ T cells (not recorded which) from PBMCs. The receptors here all came from a human donor with aplastic anemia. CDR3s include the opening cysteine and the closing phenylalanine or tryptophan. A D gene is named only where the DNA matches it firmly. Clone sizes are given selectively: once, few, many, or a class where the clone is expanded.

clone_size j_call v_call d_call cdr3_aa cdr3_nt
many TRBJ2-6 TRBV12-3/TRBV12-4 NA CASSPPGAGANVLTF TGTGCCAGCAGTCCCCCAGGGGCTGGGGCCAACGTCCTGACTTTC
many TRBJ2-2 TRBV14 TRBD1 CASSQLGTGDIRELFF TGTGCCAGCAGCCAACTTGGGACAGGGGATATCAGGGAGCTGTTTTTT
many TRBJ1-5 TRBV12-3/TRBV12-4 NA CASSLTQGRQPQHF TGTGCCAGCAGTTTAACCCAGGGGCGACAGCCCCAGCATTTT
many TRBJ2-5 TRBV2 TRBD2 CASCLQASGGAGETQYF TGTGCCAGCTGCCTCCAGGCTAGCGGGGGGGCAGGCGAGACCCAGTACTTC
many TRBJ1-4 TRBV29-1 TRBD1 CSVTGVTNEKLFF TGCAGCGTTACAGGGGTTACTAATGAAAAACTGTTTTTT
NA TRBJ1-2 TRBV24-1 NA CATSELGGYTF TGTGCCACCAGTGAACTGGGGGGCTACACCTTC
few TRBJ2-7 TRBV5-6 NA CASRYRDSYEQYF TGTGCCAGCAGATATCGGGATTCCTACGAGCAGTACTTC
NA TRBJ1-4 TRBV18 NA CASSPWAADNEKLFF TGTGCCAGCTCACCATGGGCAGCGGATAATGAAAAACTGTTTTTT
few TRBJ2-7 TRBV10-3 NA CAIGAGHYEQYF TGTGCCATCGGGGCGGGACACTACGAGCAGTACTTC
many TRBJ2-1 TRBV2 NA CASTVSSYNEQFF TGTGCCAGCACCGTAAGCTCCTACAATGAGCAGTTCTTC
NA TRBJ1-2 TRBV20-1 NA CSARGSAGSYGYTF TGTAGTGCTAGAGGTTCGGCAGGAAGCTATGGCTACACCTTC
NA TRBJ2-7 TRBV4-1 NA CASSQDRGVDEQYF TGTGCCAGCAGCCAAGATAGGGGGGTTGACGAGCAGTACTTC
medium-sized TRBJ2-7 TRBV5-8 NA CASSLMADSYEQYF TGTGCCAGCAGCTTAATGGCGGACTCCTACGAGCAGTACTTC
NA TRBJ2-1 TRBV6-5 NA CASSYSTGYEQFF TGTGCCAGCAGTTACTCAACAGGGTATGAGCAGTTCTTC
NA TRBJ1-4 TRBV28 NA CASTRGDLANEKLFF TGTGCCAGCACAAGGGGGGACTTAGCTAATGAAAAACTGTTTTTT
NA TRBJ2-7 TRBV7-9 TRBD1 CASRRPGQFDEQYF TGTGCCAGCAGACGCCCGGGACAGTTCGACGAGCAGTACTTC
NA TRBJ1-5 TRBV19 TRBD1 CASSQDRDVQPQHF TGTGCCAGTAGTCAGGACAGGGACGTACAGCCCCAGCATTTT
many TRBJ1-2 TRBV4-1 NA CASSQGRAGYTF TGCGCCAGCAGCCAAGGGAGGGCTGGCTACACCTTC
many TRBJ1-1 TRBV10-3 NA CAITANSGGADTEAFF TGTGCCATCACAGCCAATAGCGGGGGGGCAGACACTGAAGCTTTCTTT
many TRBJ1-6 TRBV5-8 NA CASSLRSGSSPLHF TGTGCCAGCAGCCTCCGGTCAGGTAGTTCACCCCTCCACTTT
NA TRBJ2-7 TRBV5-5 NA CASSAGTSSYEQYF TGTGCCAGCAGCGCCGGGACTTCCTCCTACGAGCAGTACTTC
many TRBJ2-3 TRBV20-1 TRBD2 CSAVHHRGGGTDTQYF TGCAGTGCTGTCCACCATCGGGGGGGTGGCACAGATACGCAGTATTTT
few TRBJ2-5 TRBV5-1 NA CASSPTIQETQYF TGCGCCAGCAGCCCCACTATACAAGAGACCCAGTACTTC
NA TRBJ2-5 TRBV19 TRBD2 CASSISGGAAETQYF TGTGCCAGTAGTATTAGCGGGGGGGCCGCGGAGACCCAGTACTTC
NA TRBJ2-5 TRBV19 NA CASSLQGGGVETQYF TGTGCCAGCAGTCTCCAGGGGGGGGGCGTAGAGACCCAGTACTTC
NA TRBJ2-7 TRBV3-1 NA CASSQGQLREQYF TGTGCCAGCAGCCAAGGACAGCTTCGCGAGCAGTACTTT
many TRBJ1-5 TRBV2 TRBD1 CASRGQGGLTQPQHF TGTGCCAGCAGAGGACAGGGAGGGTTAACACAGCCCCAGCATTTT
NA TRBJ2-1 TRBV24-1 NA CATSDAASSEQFF TGTGCCACCAGTGATGCCGCTTCAAGTGAGCAGTTCTTC
many TRBJ2-2 TRBV7-9 NA CASKLGPNTGELFF TGTGCCAGCAAGTTGGGACCAAACACCGGGGAGCTGTTTTTT
many TRBJ2-2 TRBV11-3 NA CASSSKGQGPGELFF TGTGCCAGCAGCTCTAAGGGGCAGGGTCCCGGGGAGCTGTTTTTT
many TRBJ1-6 TRBV27 TRBD1 CASRTGTSPLHF TGTGCCAGCAGGACAGGGACTTCACCCCTCCACTTT
many TRBJ1-1 TRBV12-3/TRBV12-4 NA CASSSRNTEAFF TGTGCCAGCAGTTCACGGAACACTGAAGCTTTCTTT
many TRBJ2-5 TRBV13 TRBD1 CASSLGTGSNLHQETQYF TGTGCCAGCAGCTTAGGGACAGGGAGTAACCTACACCAAGAGACCCAGTACTTC
NA TRBJ1-1 TRBV19 NA CASSYTQSLNTEAFF TGTGCCAGTAGCTACACACAGAGCCTGAACACTGAAGCTTTCTTT
many TRBJ2-1 TRBV7-8 NA CASSPRMETVRNEQFF TGTGCCAGCAGCCCCCGGATGGAGACGGTTCGGAATGAGCAGTTCTTC
NA TRBJ2-3 TRBV20-1 NA CSASSLSGDTQYF TGCAGTGCCAGCAGTTTGTCGGGGGATACGCAGTATTTT
NA TRBJ2-5 TRBV7-7 TRBD2 CASTSGGSQETQYF TGTGCTAGCACTAGCGGGGGGAGCCAAGAGACCCAGTACTTC
NA TRBJ2-3 TRBV25-1 TRBD2 CASSAKVGLAGGPDTQYF TGTGCCAGCAGTGCTAAGGTCGGACTAGCGGGCGGCCCAGACACGCAGTATTTT
many TRBJ2-1 TRBV20-1 NA CSARDDRSEQFF TGCAGTGCTAGAGATGATAGAAGTGAGCAGTTCTTC
NA TRBJ1-2 TRBV7-3 TRBD1 CASSETGTGKDAYGYTF TGTGCCAGCAGCGAAACCGGGACAGGGAAGGATGCCTATGGCTACACCTTC
NA TRBJ2-7 TRBV4-1 NA CASSQVGQYEQYF TGCGCCAGCAGCCAAGTCGGGCAATACGAGCAGTACTTC
NA TRBJ1-2 TRBV2 NA CASSEDRESVYGYTF TGTGCCAGCAGTGAAGACAGGGAGTCGGTTTATGGCTACACCTTC
NA TRBJ2-7 TRBV15 TRBD1 CATSDGTDYERYF TGTGCCACTTCGGACGGGACAGATTACGAGCGGTACTTC